The next 2 T cell receptor beta chains were all read from a single sample in a study of CD8+ T cells in alopecia areata. It was cDNA, reverse transcribed from extracted RNA, that served as the sequencing template. The repertoire was sequenced with immunoSEQ multiplex PCR; TCRdb's copy has only in-frame clones and lacks some. The sample includes under 250,000 clones, 50% to 70% of them seen just once. Sequencing was performed on CD4+ T cells sorted from blood, taken at week 0. The origin of the receptors is a human donor with alopecia areata.

About this clone itself: This specimen includes other DNA sequences encoding the same CDR3. The chain couples TRBV6-1 to TRBJ2-3; the D is unclear. V was trimmed by 6 bases and J by 0 bases, leaving 4 bases between them. There are 12 residues in the CDR3. The germline gives CDR1 MNHNS, CDR2 SASEGT. CDR3 coding DNA: TGTGCCAGCAGGGACAGCACAGATACGCAGTATTTT. Translated, it gives CASRDSTDTQYF.

The genes are TRBV7-3 and TRBJ2-2, with 7 bases identical to TRBD1. Per germline, CDR1 SGHTA and CDR2 FQGTGA. Germline trimming cut 5 bases from V and 12 bases from J; bases unmatched to any gene: 6. The CDR3 runs to 12 residues. The CDR3 sequence is CASSTPQGKLFF. DNA for the CDR3: TGTGCCAGCAGCACACCACAGGGGAAGCTGTTTTTT.